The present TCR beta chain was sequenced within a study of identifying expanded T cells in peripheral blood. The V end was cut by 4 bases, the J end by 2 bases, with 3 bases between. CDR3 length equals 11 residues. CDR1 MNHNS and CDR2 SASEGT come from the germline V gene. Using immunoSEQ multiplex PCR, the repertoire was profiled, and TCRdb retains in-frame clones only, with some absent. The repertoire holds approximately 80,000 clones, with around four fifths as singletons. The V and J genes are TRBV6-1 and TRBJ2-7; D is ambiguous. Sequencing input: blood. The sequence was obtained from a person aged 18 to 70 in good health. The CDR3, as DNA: TGTGCCAGCAGTGCGGCCTACGAGCAGTACTTC. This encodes CASSAAYEQYF.